This T cell receptor beta chain was observed in a study of cytomegalovirus exposure and HLA in healthy donors. Turning to this clone: What it binds is not known.

Study conclusions and caveats: Within a later analysis, the majority of CMV-associated TCR beta chains appeared HLA-restricted. High specificity and sensitivity for cytomegalovirus status were reported for the classifier. In a later analysis, at a false discovery rate of 0.05, 16,951 TCR beta sequences were associated with HLA alleles.

Primers for the PCR totalled 60 Vbeta and 13 Jbeta. Some clones are missing from TCRdb's copy, which holds only in-frame ones; the method was immunoSEQ multiplex PCR. The data contain about 130,000 clones, 70% to 80% of them seen just once; the ten biggest clones take up approximately 6.2%. The CDR3 runs 14 residues. J gave up 5 bases and V 4 bases, and 2 bases lay outside the gene matches. CDR1 and CDR2 (germline): LNHDA, SQIVND (reference sequence). Those who donated were healthy bone marrow donors. This TCR came from a man aged 40-55 years in good health and CMV-seropositive. The sequenced material came from PBMCs. The rearrangement links TRBV19 to TRBJ1-5; TRBD1 agrees at 10 bases. CDR3 sequence (DNA): TGTGCCAGTAGTACGACAGGGGGCGATCAGCCCCAGCATTTT. This encodes CASSTTGGDQPQHF. Together with reference TRBV19 and TRBJ1-5, the CDR3 gives the full variable domain: DGGITQSPKYLFRKEGQNVTLSCEQNLNHDAMYWYRQDPGQGLRLIYYSQIVNDFQKGDIAEGYSVSREKKESFPLTVTSAQKNPTAFYLCASSTTGGDQPQHFGDGTRLSIL.